The 31 T cell receptor beta chains in this list originate from one sample, sequenced in a study of T-cell memory formation after mild COVID-19 (dated by TCRdb to 2020 to 2023). Libraries came from 5' RACE. The instrument given in TCRdb is Illumina NovaSeq 6000. In-frame beta chains were kept once TCRdb had trimmed the public reads at Q25 with fastp and called clones with MiXCR. Rows with one shared CDR3 protein collapse into an entry with the most common genes and DNA. For this sample the table gives approximately 180,000 distinct CDR3 sequences, of which 16% were detected only once. 2% to 2.5% of the sample rests with the top ten. The sample was PBMCs or a T cell subset sorted from them (not recorded which). These receptors all stem from an adult woman who had mild COVID-19 (a few samples of this study predate the infection). The sample titles of this study are shuffled in the database, so cell type and time point are left out; the donor was told from shared clones.

This sequence joins TRBV5-1 and TRBJ2-7; 7 bases align to TRBD1. Trimming removed 3 bases from V and 6 bases from J; junction bases left unmatched: 18. Germline V CDR1 and CDR2: SGHRS, YFSETQ. CDR3 length equals 17 residues. CDR3 DNA: TGCGCCAGCAGCTGGAGACAGGGAAGCACTTTGTCGCGCGAGCAGTACTTC. This sequence encodes CASSWRQGSTLSREQYF. The complete variable domain, with remaining parts taken from reference TRBV5-1 and TRBJ2-7, reads KAGVTQTPRYLIKTRGQQVTLSCSPISGHRSVSWYQQTPGQGLQFLFEYFSETQRNKGNFPGRFSGRQFSNSRSEMNVSTLELGDSALYLCASSWRQGSTLSREQYFGPGTRLTVT.

This clonotype has more than one count but fewer than ten. The chain joins TRBV2 to TRBJ2-3; tentative D call: TRBD1 (6 bases). The germline V and J ends were trimmed by 6 bases and 0 bases, with 13 bases remaining between them. Germline CDR1 SNHLY, CDR2 FYNNEI. The CDR3 runs to 15 residues. CDR3 protein: CASRGQSFSTDTQYF. CDR3 in DNA: TGTGCCAGCAGAGGACAGTCCTTTAGCACAGATACGCAGTATTTT. The whole variable domain, remainder taken from reference TRBV2 and TRBJ2-3, is EPEVTQTPSHQVTQMGQEVILRCVPISNHLYFYWYRQILGQKVEFLVSFYNNEISEKSEIFDDQFSVERPDGSNFTLKIRSTKLEDSAMYFCASRGQSFSTDTQYFGPGTRLTVL.

The V gene is TRBV7-9, the J gene TRBJ2-1, with 8 bases matching TRBD2. The CDR3 is 15 amino acids. Unmatched junction bases numbered 7, after V lost 4 bases and J lost 5 bases. CDR1 and CDR2 from the germline V gene are SEHNR and FQNEAQ (reference sequence). CDR3: CASSSAGGMNNEQFF. CDR3 bases: TGTGCCAGCAGCTCCGCGGGGGGTATGAACAATGAGCAGTTCTTC.

There are many counts of this clonotype. V gene TRBV5-6 combines with J gene TRBJ2-3; the D gene is possibly TRBD2 (7 bases). Per the germline V gene, CDR1 is SGHDT and CDR2 is YYEEEE. CDR3 size: 16 residues. Trimming cost V 7 bases and J 0 bases, with 18 bases left between them. The CDR3 DNA reads as TGTGCCAGCTCGGGGGGCCCGGGAGTCAGCACAGATACGCAGTATTTT. Its protein product is CASSGGPGVSTDTQYF.

The chain couples TRBV6-1 to TRBJ1-5; 7 bases align to TRBD1. Trimming removed 1 base from V and 3 bases from J; junction bases left unmatched: 6. The germline gives CDR1 MNHNS, CDR2 SASEGT. The CDR3 loop spans 16 amino acids. CDR3 bases: TGTGCCAGCAGTGAAGATAGGAGGGGGCCCAATCAGCCCCAGCATTTT. The encoded protein is CASSEDRRGPNQPQHF.

This clonotype has only a few counts. V gene TRBV5-1 combines with J gene TRBJ2-7; 8 bases match TRBD2. Germline V lookup: CDR1 SGHRS, CDR2 YFSETQ. The V and J ends lost 2 bases and 6 bases, in that order; junction bases with no gene match: 10. CDR3 size: 15 residues. CDR3 nucleotides: TGCGCCAGCAGCTTAGCGGGAGAGGTGCTTGGCGAGCAGTACTTC. Encoded protein: CASSLAGEVLGEQYF.

This clonotype was detected a few times. V is TRBV29-1 and J is TRBJ2-5; TRBD2 is a possible D gene (5 bases). Trimming shortened V by 4 bases and J by 1 base, and 7 bases separated the two germline ends. The germline V gene encodes CDR1 SQVTM and CDR2 ANQGSEA. CDR3 size: 12 residues. The CDR3 here is CSVVGVQETQYF. Written as DNA, the CDR3 is TGCAGCGTTGTCGGGGTCCAAGAGACCCAGTACTTC.

This clonotype was observed a few times. CDR3 nucleotides: TGTGCCAGCAGCTCGGGACTAGCGGGAGCTTTCAACGGGGAGCTGTTTTTT. Encoded protein: CASSSGLAGAFNGELFF. V is TRBV7-2 and J is TRBJ2-2; 14 nucleotides agree with TRBD2. V lost 4 bases, J lost 7 bases, and 8 bases stayed unmatched. This CDR3 has 17 amino acids. Germline V gene lookup returns CDR1 SGHTA and CDR2 FQGNSA.

This clonotype appeared a few times. This chain connects TRBV20-1 to TRBJ2-7; D gene unclear. Trimming removed 0 bases at V and 1 base at J, with 10 bases between. Germline-derived CDR1 and CDR2 are DFQATT and SNEGSKA (reference sequence). The CDR3 has 14 residues. DNA for the CDR3: TGCAGTGCTAGAGACCCAGACACGTCCTACGAGCAGTACTTC. Protein product: CSARDPDTSYEQYF.

The rearrangement links TRBV30 to TRBJ2-7, with TRBD1 matching over 9 bases. The length of the CDR3 is 14 residues. V shed 3 bases and J 3 bases; nucleotides not matched to a gene: 6. CDR1 and CDR2 from the germline V gene are GTSNPN and SVGIG (reference sequence). DNA for the CDR3: TGTGCCTGGAGAACACAGGGGGCGGGCTACGAGCAGTACTTC. It yields the protein CAWRTQGAGYEQYF.

This clonotype turned up a few times. Sequence at one end of the junction differs from germline and may be a read error. V gene TRBV5-5 combines with J gene TRBJ1-5; D is ambiguous. The CDR3 extends over 13 amino acids. CDR1 SGHKS and CDR2 YYEKEE come from the germline V gene (reference sequence). CDR3: CASSLAHGQPQHF. As DNA, the CDR3 is TGTGCCAGCAGTTTGGCCCATGGTCAGCCCCAGCATTTT.

The chain joins TRBV29-1 to TRBJ1-2; D may be TRBD1 (5 bases). The V gene lost 2 bases and the J gene lost 4 bases, with 14 bases spanning the gap. The CDR3 contains 14 residues. The V gene's germline CDR1 is SQVTM and CDR2 ANQGSEA. The CDR3 reads CSVEWIRQPYGYTF. The CDR3 DNA is TGCAGCGTTGAATGGATAAGACAGCCCTATGGCTACACCTTC.

This clonotype has just a few counts. This chain joins TRBV5-1 and TRBJ2-1; the match to TRBD1 covers 7 bases. Trimming took 4 bases from V and 6 from J; bases not matched to a gene: 13. Germline V lookup: CDR1 SGHRS, CDR2 YFSETQ. This CDR3 is 16 amino acids long. The CDR3 bases are TGCGCCAGCAGCCCAGGAGACATCTCAGGGGGCAATGAGCAGTTCTTC. It specifies CASSPGDISGGNEQFF.

This chain links TRBV12-3 or TRBV12-4 with TRBJ2-7; TRBD1 matches 10 bases. CDR3 length: 15 residues. J was trimmed by 1 base and V by 6 bases; bases with no gene match: 6. DNA of the CDR3: TGTGCCAGCAGCAACGGACAGGGGGTTTCCTACGAGCAGTACTTC. It codes for CASSNGQGVSYEQYF.

This chain uses TRBV5-1 with TRBJ2-2; unclear D gene. V lost 3 bases and J 4 bases, leaving 10 bases between the germline ends. The CDR3 spans 14 residues. Per the germline V gene, CDR1 is SGHRS and CDR2 is YFSETQ. The CDR3 sequence is CASSSYPATGELFF. CDR3 sequence (DNA): TGCGCCAGCAGCTCCTACCCCGCCACCGGGGAGCTGTTTTTT.

This chain links TRBV7-2 with TRBJ2-7; TRBD1 aligns across 8 bases. The junction had 16 bases not matched to a gene; V was cut back by 2 bases and J by 4 bases. Germline CDR1 reads SGHTA; CDR2 reads FQGNSA. The length of the CDR3 is 18 residues. The CDR3 protein is CASSLSPGQVRMGYEQYF. The CDR3 DNA reads TGTGCCAGCAGCTTATCCCCGGGACAGGTCCGTATGGGGTACGAGCAGTACTTC.

The table lists this clonotype with a few counts. The chain employs TRBV29-1 and TRBJ2-5; 8 bases match TRBD2. CDR3 length equals 16 residues. The V and J ends lost 4 bases and 4 bases, in that order; junction bases with no gene match: 14. Germline CDR1 reads SQVTM; CDR2 reads ANQGSEA. CDR3 amino acids: CSVVLGRAMSVETQYF. CDR3 nucleotides: TGCAGCGTTGTTCTCGGGAGGGCCATGAGTGTAGAGACCCAGTACTTC.

The chain joins TRBV20-1 to TRBJ2-3, with 9 bases that match TRBD2. With V trimmed by 7 bases and J by 4 bases, 9 bases remained unmatched. The CDR3 totals 14 residues. CDR1 is DFQATT, CDR2 SNEGSKA, per germline (reference sequence). CDR3 DNA sequence: TGCAGTGTTACAGGCGGGGGGGCCTCAGATACGCAGTATTTT. The encoded protein is CSVTGGGASDTQYF.

The sample holds a few counts of this clonotype. The chain uses TRBV5-1 and TRBJ2-7, with 14 positions matching TRBD2. Trimming took 0 bases from V and 2 from J; bases not matched to a gene: 13. This CDR3 contains 20 residues. Per the germline V gene, CDR1 is SGHRS and CDR2 is YFSETQ. CDR3 protein: CASSLGPGLAGVGYPYEQYF. CDR3 coding DNA: TGCGCCAGCAGCTTGGGACCGGGACTAGCGGGAGTAGGGTACCCCTACGAGCAGTACTTC.

This clonotype was observed a few times. The chain joins TRBV24-1 to TRBJ2-1, with 9 bases that match TRBD2. Germline V gene data show CDR1 as KGHDR and CDR2 as SFDVKD. CDR3 length equals 16 residues. V shed 3 bases, J shed 6 bases, and the junction held 8 bases outside the gene matches. CDR3 coding DNA: TGTGCCACCAGTGATCACCTTAGCGGGAGTGGCAATGAGCAGTTCTTC. It encodes CATSDHLSGSGNEQFF.

Ten or more counts support this clonotype. This rearrangement joins TRBV15 to TRBJ2-1; D unclear. The CDR3 runs 13 residues. V was clipped by 4 bases and J by 5 bases, with 9 bases between them. Germline assignment: CDR1 LNHNV and CDR2 YYDKDF (reference sequence). CDR3 sequence: CATSKAAHNEQFF. CDR3 DNA: TGTGCCACCAGCAAGGCAGCCCACAATGAGCAGTTCTTC.

The chain links TRBV3-1 to TRBJ1-2; no clear D gene. In germline, CDR1 is LGHDT, CDR2 YNNKEL (reference sequence). Trimming shortened V by 4 bases and J by 7 bases, and 16 bases separated the two germline ends. CDR3 length: 14 amino acids. CDR3 nucleotide sequence: TGTGCCAGCAGCCGAACCGGGAGAAGCGGTGGCTACACCTTC. Translation: CASSRTGRSGGYTF.

This chain joins TRBV7-2 and TRBJ1-5; D unclear. Germline V gene sequence: CDR1 SGHTA, CDR2 FQGNSA. The CDR3 length is 15 residues. Trimming shortened V by 1 base and J by 5 bases, and 12 bases separated the two germline ends. The CDR3 here is CASSLGWERDQPQHF. The CDR3 bases are TGTGCCAGCAGCTTAGGCTGGGAGCGGGATCAGCCCCAGCATTTT.

This clonotype was detected a few times. V and J are TRBV5-5 and TRBJ2-3; 7 bases fit TRBD2. The CDR3 length is 17 residues. V dropped 0 bases and J dropped 2; count of bases not matched to a gene: 9. CDR1 is SGHKS, CDR2 YYEKEE, per germline (reference sequence). The CDR3 sequence is CASSLAGASGHTDTQYF. The CDR3 nucleotides read TGTGCCAGCAGCTTGGCCGGGGCTAGCGGTCACACAGATACGCAGTATTTT.

This clonotype was picked up a small number of times. V gene TRBV28 combines with J gene TRBJ2-7; 8 nucleotides match TRBD2. The CDR3 has 15 residues. Germline trimming cut 7 bases from V and 7 bases from J; bases unmatched to any gene: 15. Germline CDR1 MDHEN, CDR2 SYDVKM. CDR3 region: CASTLMRGAGLEQYF. The CDR3 region has the DNA TGTGCCAGCACCCTGATGCGGGGGGCAGGATTGGAGCAGTACTTC. Based on the CDR3 plus reference TRBV28 and TRBJ2-7, the full variable domain is DVKVTQSSRYLVKRTGEKVFLECVQDMDHENMFWYRQDPGLGLRLIYFSYDVKMKEKGDIPEGYSVSREKKERFSLILESASTNQTSMYLCASTLMRGAGLEQYFGPGTRLTVT.

V usage is TRBV3-1 and J usage is TRBJ2-3; D not certain. Germline V CDR1 and CDR2: LGHDT, YNNKEL (reference sequence). Deletions cut 1 base from V and 6 bases from J, with 8 bases between. The CDR3 has 13 amino acids. The CDR3 spells CASSQVAGDTQYF. Written as DNA, the CDR3 is TGTGCCAGCAGCCAAGTCGCTGGGGATACGCAGTATTTT.

V is TRBV12-3 or TRBV12-4 and J is TRBJ1-1, with D unclear. Trimming shortened V by 7 bases and J by 6 bases, and 9 bases separated the two germline ends. CDR3 length equals 11 residues. This CDR3 is CASTRTSEAFF. The CDR3 DNA reads TGTGCCAGCACGAGAACGTCTGAAGCTTTCTTT.

This clonotype has only a few counts. This rearrangement joins TRBV24-1 to TRBJ2-7; 11 bases are a match to TRBD1. Germline CDR1 KGHDR, CDR2 SFDVKD. Losses at the gene ends were 3 bases for V and 3 bases for J; bases not matched to a gene: 3. There are 15 residues in the CDR3. The CDR3 region has the DNA TGTGCCACCAGTGATACCGGGACAGGGGGCTACGAGCAGTACTTC. Protein: CATSDTGTGGYEQYF.

This clonotype showed up just a few times. This chain joins TRBV3-1 and TRBJ2-7; D not resolved. Between the trimmed V and J ends, which lost 1 base and 6 bases, there was a span of 10 bases. The CDR3 is made up of 13 amino acids. CDR1 LGHDT and CDR2 YNNKEL come from the germline V gene (reference sequence). CDR3 amino acids: CASSQASFGEQYF. CDR3 DNA sequence: TGTGCCAGCAGCCAAGCTAGTTTCGGCGAGCAGTACTTC.

This clonotype occurred a few times. The chain uses TRBV4-2 and TRBJ2-1; 9 positions match TRBD2. V was pared by 4 bases and J by 4 bases, with 17 bases of the junction left unmatched. Germline V gene lookup returns CDR1 LGHNA and CDR2 YNFKEQ. The CDR3 runs to 19 residues. The CDR3 DNA reads TGTGCCAGCAGCCCTGGACCGAGGGCGCGGGGGGGCCTGTACAATGAGCAGTTCTTC. This sequence encodes CASSPGPRARGGLYNEQFF.

This clonotype was seen a handful of times. The chain uses TRBV12-2 and TRBJ2-1; TRBD1 is taken as the D call from the table, unchecked against the DNA. TRBV12-2 is a recognized pseudogene. This CDR3 has 15 amino acids. The DNA of the CDR3 is TGTGCAAGCGAAGGGGTGGCCAACACCTACAATGAGCAGTTCTTC. As protein: CASEGVANTYNEQFF.